Each of the 3 T cell receptor beta chains below was sequenced from the same sample in a study of control samples from healthy donors and cancer patients. Assay used: immunoSEQ multiplex PCR; TCRdb lists only in-frame clones, some missing. The sample has 150,000 to 200,000 clones; around 87% are singletons. The sequenced sample was blood. These receptors were collected from a woman aged 45-65 years in good health.

The genes are TRBV2 and TRBJ2-1; 10 bases agree with TRBD2. CDR1 is SNHLY and CDR2 is FYNNEI in the germline V gene. CDR3 size: 14 residues. Trimming took 7 bases from V and 2 from J; bases not matched to a gene: 2. The CDR3 protein is CASILAGTYNEQFF. The CDR3 nucleotides read TGTGCCAGCATACTAGCGGGAACCTACAATGAGCAGTTCTTC.

This chain uses TRBV20-1 with TRBJ2-7; D might be TRBD2 (6 bases). Germline loops: CDR1 DFQATT, CDR2 SNEGSKA (reference sequence). This CDR3 has 11 residues. V was pared by 6 bases and J by 4 bases, with 10 bases between. The CDR3 region is CSAPLAYEQYF. The CDR3 nucleotides are TGCAGTGCCCCGCTAGCGTACGAGCAGTACTTC.

The rearrangement uses TRBV29-1 and TRBJ2-7, with TRBD2 matching over 8 bases. This CDR3 has 14 amino acids. The germline gives CDR1 SQVTM, CDR2 ANQGSEA. Losses at the gene ends were 3 bases for V and 4 bases for J; bases not matched to a gene: 8. In DNA form, the CDR3 reads TGCAGCGTTGATAGCGCGGGAGGAAGTTACGAGCAGTACTTC. This gives the protein CSVDSAGGSYEQYF.